Presented here are 15 T cell receptor beta chains from one specimen sequenced in a study of identical twins. TCRdb processed the 5' RACE reads anew with MiXCR; each CDR3 protein has one entry. The sample records under 350,000 distinct CDR3 sequences, 8% to 9.5% being singletons. The same data also went into a second study, on yellow fever vaccine responses in identical twins.

What was sequenced was CD8+ T cells sorted from blood. The receptors were gathered from a woman between 18 and 30 years old in good health.

The rearrangement links TRBV9 to TRBJ1-5; possibly TRBD1 for D (5 bases). Germline CDR1 is SGDLS and CDR2 is YYNGEE. Trimming took 3 bases from V and 0 from J, leaving 10 bases between them. CDR3 length: 15 amino acids. In DNA, the CDR3 is TGTGCCAGCAGCGCTTGGGACCATAGCAATCAGCCCCAGCATTTT. It translates to CASSAWDHSNQPQHF.

The chain links TRBV5-5 to TRBJ2-1; D tentatively reads TRBD1 or TRBD2 (5 bases each). The CDR3 runs to 17 residues. V was pared by 3 bases and J by 4 bases, with 20 bases between. Germline CDR1 SGHKS, CDR2 YYEKEE (reference sequence). The CDR3 reads CASSWTDPGRIYNEQFF. In nucleotides, the CDR3 is TGTGCCAGCAGCTGGACTGACCCGGGACGGATATACAATGAGCAGTTCTTC.

This clonotype has more than one count but fewer than ten. J is TRBJ2-7 and V is TRBV29-1, with 9 bases that match TRBD2. The CDR3 loop spans 14 amino acids. V lost 1 base, J lost 5 bases, and 6 bases stayed unmatched. The germline CDR1 and CDR2 sequences are SQVTM and ANQGSEA. Here the CDR3 reads CSVEVRGRADEQYF. Here the CDR3 DNA reads TGCAGCGTTGAAGTCCGCGGGAGGGCCGACGAGCAGTACTTC.

This sequence joins TRBV20-1 and TRBJ1-2; D gene ambiguous. Trimming removed 2 bases at V and 8 bases at J, with 15 bases between. Per germline, CDR1 DFQATT and CDR2 SNEGSKA (reference sequence). The CDR3 has 13 amino acids. The CDR3 DNA sequence: TGCAGTGCTAGATATCTCGCCAGGCACGGCTACACCTTC. Its protein product is CSARYLARHGYTF.

This clonotype was observed a handful of times. The chain carries TRBV28 and TRBJ1-2; tentative D call: TRBD1 (5 bases). The CDR3 sequence is 13 residues long. CDR1 and CDR2 from the germline V gene are MDHEN and SYDVKM. V was clipped by 9 bases and J by 6 bases, with 17 bases between them. DNA for the CDR3: TGTGCCAGTAATTGGGGGGGAATGGATGGCTACACCTTC. Protein: CASNWGGMDGYTF.

This clonotype has just a few counts. The gene calls are TRBV7-6 and TRBJ2-1; 10 bases map to TRBD2. J gave up 1 base and V 0 bases, and 12 bases lay outside the gene matches. CDR1 SGHVS and CDR2 FNYEAQ come from the germline V gene. The CDR3 loop spans 20 amino acids. The CDR3 DNA reads TGTGCCAGCAGCTTAGCGTTGGTAGCGGGAGGAACGGGGTCCTACAATGAGCAGTTCTTC. Protein sequence: CASSLALVAGGTGSYNEQFF.

The CDR3 spells CASSLVKGEETQYF. The CDR3 DNA reads TGTGCCAGCAGCTTAGTTAAGGGGGAAGAGACCCAGTACTTC. V and J are TRBV7-9 and TRBJ2-5; D is perhaps TRBD1 (6 bases). Trimming stripped 1 base from V and 3 bases from J, with 9 bases between. CDR3 length: 14 residues. Germline CDR1 and CDR2: SEHNR and FQNEAQ (reference sequence).

In its sample, this clonotype was seen a few times. The J gene is TRBJ2-1, the V gene TRBV20-1, with 7 positions matching TRBD2. This CDR3 comprises 16 residues. CDR1 and CDR2 from the germline V gene are DFQATT and SNEGSKA (reference sequence). Trimming removed 0 bases from V and 5 bases from J; junction bases left unmatched: 10. CDR3 protein: CSARDLWRGWDNEQFF. Here the CDR3 DNA reads TGCAGTGCTAGAGATCTCTGGCGGGGGTGGGACAATGAGCAGTTCTTC.

This clonotype was recorded a few times. J is TRBJ2-3 and V is TRBV10-2; the match to TRBD2 covers 11 bases. Germline V gives CDR1 WSHSY, CDR2 SAAADI. V dropped 4 bases and J dropped 5; count of bases not matched to a gene: 5. This CDR3 is 15 amino acids long. As DNA, the CDR3 is TGCGCCAGCAGTGGGCTAGCGGGGGGACAAGATACGCAGTATTTT. As protein: CASSGLAGGQDTQYF.

The chain links TRBV27 to TRBJ2-7; unclear D gene. Germline CDR1 and CDR2: MNHEY and SMNVEV (reference sequence). The CDR3 is made up of 14 amino acids. The V end was cut by 2 bases, the J end by 0 bases, with 8 bases between. The chain's CDR3 is CASSLGLYSYEQYF. The CDR3 DNA reads as TGTGCCAGCAGTTTAGGCCTATACTCCTACGAGCAGTACTTC.

This clonotype has only a few counts. The chain couples TRBV2 to TRBJ2-3; 9 bases align to TRBD2. V was clipped by 5 bases and J by 4 bases; unmatched bases: 13. Germline CDR1 and CDR2: SNHLY and FYNNEI. There are 17 residues in the CDR3. The CDR3 DNA is TGTGCCAGCAGTAAGCCCCGGGGCGGGGGGGCCCCAGATACGCAGTATTTT. Its translation is CASSKPRGGGAPDTQYF.

This clonotype was found a few times. The chain employs TRBV6-2 or TRBV6-3 and TRBJ2-2; D not resolved. Germline CDR1 is MNHEY and CDR2 is SVGEGT. Between the trimmed V and J ends, which lost 5 bases and 5 bases, there was a span of 15 bases. The CDR3 spans 15 residues. The CDR3 bases are TGTGCCAGCAGTCAACACATATCATTAACCGGGGAGCTGTTTTTT. It encodes CASSQHISLTGELFF.

V and J are TRBV27 and TRBJ2-7, with 7 bases that match TRBD2. Per germline, CDR1 MNHEY and CDR2 SMNVEV (reference sequence). V was pared by 0 bases and J by 2 bases, with 4 bases of the junction left unmatched. The CDR3 runs 15 residues. CDR3 loop: CASSLSSGNTYEQYF. The CDR3, as DNA: TGTGCCAGCAGTTTATCCAGCGGGAATACCTACGAGCAGTACTTC.

This clonotype has a count of ten or more. The rearrangement joins TRBV28 to TRBJ2-5; D may be TRBD1 (6 bases). Germline V gene sequence: CDR1 MDHEN, CDR2 SYDVKM. With 4 bases removed from V and 2 bases from J, the gap between germline ends came to 14 bases. The CDR3 is 15 amino acids. Here the CDR3 reads CASSSRTDYQETQYF. The CDR3 DNA reads TGTGCCAGCAGTTCCCGGACAGATTATCAAGAGACCCAGTACTTC.

The chain recombines TRBV10-2 with TRBJ2-1, with D tentatively TRBD2 (6 bases). Trimming took 6 bases from V and 2 from J, leaving 17 bases between them. Germline V gene data show CDR1 as WSHSY and CDR2 as SAAADI. The CDR3 is made up of 16 amino acids. As DNA, the CDR3 is TGCGCCAGCAGCCCTACCGGGACTGGAACCTACAATGAGCAGTTCTTC. Amino acids: CASSPTGTGTYNEQFF.